The clone carrying this T cell receptor (beta chain) was observed once. Participant age was about 18 to 89 years, and participants resided in 20 to 30 US areas. Two consecutive negative NP/OP PCR tests, clearance, or resolved symptoms defined Cohort 3 recovery. The sample belongs to a study of blood T cell repertoires in COVID-19. As handled by the study authors: Using reference gene primer amplification, nucleated cell counts were estimated. Produced via immunoSEQ multiplex PCR; TCRdb's table is partial and in-frame only. D and trimming come from the DNA, and the V and J calls and clone size come from that table. The data contain about 300,000 clones, 70% to 90% of them singletons. The receptor comes from a woman in her twenties or thirties who had recovered from COVID-19. Sequenced: PBMCs or T cells enriched from blood (not recorded which).

DNA of the CDR3: TGTGCCAGCAGGGCGGGGGGGCAGTACAATGAGCAGTTCTTC. Protein: CASRAGGQYNEQFF. This chain links TRBV2 with TRBJ2-1, with 9 bases fitting TRBD2. Germline-derived CDR1 and CDR2 are SNHLY and FYNNEI. This CDR3 spans 14 amino acids. The V and J ends lost 6 bases and 4 bases, in that order; junction bases with no gene match: 4. Filled out from reference TRBV2 and TRBJ2-1, the complete variable domain reads EPEVTQTPSHQVTQMGQEVILRCVPISNHLYFYWYRQILGQKVEFLVSFYNNEISEKSEIFDDQFSVERPDGSNFTLKIRSTKLEDSAMYFCASRAGGQYNEQFFGPGTRLTVL.